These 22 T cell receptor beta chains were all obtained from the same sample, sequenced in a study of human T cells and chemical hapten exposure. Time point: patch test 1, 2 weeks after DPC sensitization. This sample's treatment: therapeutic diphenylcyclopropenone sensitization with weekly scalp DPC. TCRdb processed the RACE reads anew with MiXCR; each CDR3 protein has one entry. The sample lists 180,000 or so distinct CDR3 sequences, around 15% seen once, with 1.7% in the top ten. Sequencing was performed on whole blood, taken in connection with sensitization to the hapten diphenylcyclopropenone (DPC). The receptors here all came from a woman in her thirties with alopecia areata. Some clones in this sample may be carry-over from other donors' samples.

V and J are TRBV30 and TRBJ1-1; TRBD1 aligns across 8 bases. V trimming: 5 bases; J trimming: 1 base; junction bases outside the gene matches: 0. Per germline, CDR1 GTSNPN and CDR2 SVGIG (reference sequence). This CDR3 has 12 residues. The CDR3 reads CAWGTGNTEAFF. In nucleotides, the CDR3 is TGTGCCTGGGGGACAGGGAACACTGAAGCTTTCTTT.

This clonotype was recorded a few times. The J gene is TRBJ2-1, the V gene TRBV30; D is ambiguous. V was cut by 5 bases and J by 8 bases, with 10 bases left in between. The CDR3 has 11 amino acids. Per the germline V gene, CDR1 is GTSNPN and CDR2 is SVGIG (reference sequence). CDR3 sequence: CAWENIDEQFF. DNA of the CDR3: TGTGCCTGGGAAAACATCGATGAGCAGTTCTTC.

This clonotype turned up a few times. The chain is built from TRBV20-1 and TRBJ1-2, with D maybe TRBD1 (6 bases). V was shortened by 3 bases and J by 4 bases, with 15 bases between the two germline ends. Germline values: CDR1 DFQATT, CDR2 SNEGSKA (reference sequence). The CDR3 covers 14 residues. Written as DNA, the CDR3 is TGCAGTGCTAGTCGGCCAGGGGAGGGCTATGGCTACACCTTC. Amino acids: CSASRPGEGYGYTF.

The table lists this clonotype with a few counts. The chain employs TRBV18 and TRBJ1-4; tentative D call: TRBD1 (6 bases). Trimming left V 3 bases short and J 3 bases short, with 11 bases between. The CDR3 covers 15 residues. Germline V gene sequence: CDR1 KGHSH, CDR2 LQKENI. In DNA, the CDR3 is TGTGCCAGCTCACCCACGGACAGTCCTAATGAAAAACTGTTTTTT. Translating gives CASSPTDSPNEKLFF.

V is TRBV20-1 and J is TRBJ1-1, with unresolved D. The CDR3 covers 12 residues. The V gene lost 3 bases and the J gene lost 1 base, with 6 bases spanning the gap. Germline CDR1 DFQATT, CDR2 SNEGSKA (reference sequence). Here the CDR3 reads CSASGANTEAFF. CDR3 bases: TGCAGTGCTAGTGGTGCGAACACTGAAGCTTTCTTT.

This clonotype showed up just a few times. This chain's CDR3 is CASSIYGEIGEQFF. The CDR3 DNA is TGTGCCAGTAGTATTTACGGGGAGATAGGTGAGCAGTTCTTC. The chain recombines TRBV19 with TRBJ2-1; TRBD2 is a possible D gene (5 bases). Germline values: CDR1 LNHDA, CDR2 SQIVND (reference sequence). The CDR3 consists of 14 residues. V dropped 3 bases and J dropped 9 bases, with 15 bases sitting between them.

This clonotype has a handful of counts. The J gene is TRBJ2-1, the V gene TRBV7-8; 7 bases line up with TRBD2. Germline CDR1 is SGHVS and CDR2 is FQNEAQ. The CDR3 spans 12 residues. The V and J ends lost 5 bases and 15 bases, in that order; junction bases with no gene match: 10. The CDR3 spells CASSPTGLDAFF. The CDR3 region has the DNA TGTGCCAGCAGCCCCACCGGACTAGACGCGTTCTTC.

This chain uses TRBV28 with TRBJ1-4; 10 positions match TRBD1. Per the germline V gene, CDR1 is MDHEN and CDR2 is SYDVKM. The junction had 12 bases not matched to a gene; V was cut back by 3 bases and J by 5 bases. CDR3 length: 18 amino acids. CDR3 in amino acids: CASSLGPIPGQGNEKLFF. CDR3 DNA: TGTGCCAGCAGTTTGGGACCGATACCGGGACAGGGGAATGAAAAACTGTTTTTT.

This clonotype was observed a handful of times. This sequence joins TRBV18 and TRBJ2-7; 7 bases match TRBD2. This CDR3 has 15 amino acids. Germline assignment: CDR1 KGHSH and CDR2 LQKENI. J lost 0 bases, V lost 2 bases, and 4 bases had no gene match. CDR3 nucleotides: TGTGCCAGCTCACCAAGGCTAGCGGACTCCTACGAGCAGTACTTC. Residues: CASSPRLADSYEQYF.

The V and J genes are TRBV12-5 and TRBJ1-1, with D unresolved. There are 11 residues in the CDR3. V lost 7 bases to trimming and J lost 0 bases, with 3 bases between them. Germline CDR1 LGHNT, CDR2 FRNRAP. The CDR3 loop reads CASVVNTEAFF. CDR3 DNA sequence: TGTGCTAGTGTTGTGAACACTGAAGCTTTCTTT.

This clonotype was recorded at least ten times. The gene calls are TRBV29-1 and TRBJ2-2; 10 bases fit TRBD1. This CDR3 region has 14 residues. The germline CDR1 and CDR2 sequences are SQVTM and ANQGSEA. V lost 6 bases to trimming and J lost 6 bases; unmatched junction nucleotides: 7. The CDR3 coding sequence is TGCAGCGTCAGGGGACAGGGGAAATCCGGGGAGCTGTTTTTT. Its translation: CSVRGQGKSGELFF.

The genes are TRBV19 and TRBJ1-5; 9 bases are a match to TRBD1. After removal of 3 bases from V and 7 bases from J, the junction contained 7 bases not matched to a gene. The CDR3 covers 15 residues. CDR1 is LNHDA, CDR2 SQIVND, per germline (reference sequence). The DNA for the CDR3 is TGTGCCAGTAGTATCGACAGGGGGATCGAGCAGCCCCAGCATTTT. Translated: CASSIDRGIEQPQHF.

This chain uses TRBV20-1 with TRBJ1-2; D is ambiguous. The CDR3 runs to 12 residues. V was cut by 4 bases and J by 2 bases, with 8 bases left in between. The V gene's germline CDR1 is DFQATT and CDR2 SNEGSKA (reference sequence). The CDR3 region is CSAKDGNYGYTF. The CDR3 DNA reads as TGCAGTGCTAAAGACGGGAACTATGGCTACACCTTC.

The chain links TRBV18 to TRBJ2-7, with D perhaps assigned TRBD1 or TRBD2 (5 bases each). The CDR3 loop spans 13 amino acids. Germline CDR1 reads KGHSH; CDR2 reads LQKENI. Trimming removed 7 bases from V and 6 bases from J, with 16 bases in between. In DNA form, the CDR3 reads TGTGCCAGCTGGCAGGGCCTCGGAGGCGAGCAGTACTTC. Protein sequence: CASWQGLGGEQYF.

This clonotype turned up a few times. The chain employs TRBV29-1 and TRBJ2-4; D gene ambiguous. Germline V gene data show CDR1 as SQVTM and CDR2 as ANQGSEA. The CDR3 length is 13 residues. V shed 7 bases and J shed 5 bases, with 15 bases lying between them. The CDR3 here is CSANRNYENIQYF. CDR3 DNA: TGCAGCGCAAACCGGAATTACGAAAACATTCAGTACTTC.

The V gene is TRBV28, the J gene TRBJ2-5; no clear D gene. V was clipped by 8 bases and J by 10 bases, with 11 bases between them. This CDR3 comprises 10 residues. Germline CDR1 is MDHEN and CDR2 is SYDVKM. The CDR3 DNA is TGTGCCAGCGGTACTTTCGTCCAGTACTTC. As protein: CASGTFVQYF.

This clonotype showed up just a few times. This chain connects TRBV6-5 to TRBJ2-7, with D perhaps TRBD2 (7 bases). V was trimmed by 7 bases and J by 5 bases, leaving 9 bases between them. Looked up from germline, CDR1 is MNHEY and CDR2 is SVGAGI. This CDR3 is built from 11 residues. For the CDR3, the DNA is TGTGCCAGCAAGGGGGGGAACGAGCAGTACTTC. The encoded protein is CASKGGNEQYF.

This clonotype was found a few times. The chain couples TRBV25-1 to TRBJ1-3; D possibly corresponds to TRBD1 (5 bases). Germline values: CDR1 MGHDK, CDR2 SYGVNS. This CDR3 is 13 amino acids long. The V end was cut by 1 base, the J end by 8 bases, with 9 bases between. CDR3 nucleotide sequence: TGTGCCAGCAGTGAATGGGGGAAGGACACCATATATTTT. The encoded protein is CASSEWGKDTIYF.

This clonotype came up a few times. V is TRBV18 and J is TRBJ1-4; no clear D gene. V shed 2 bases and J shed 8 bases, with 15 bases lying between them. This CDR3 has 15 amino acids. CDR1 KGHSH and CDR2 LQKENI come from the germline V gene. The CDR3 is CASSPKQDPGEKLFF. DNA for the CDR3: TGTGCCAGCTCACCAAAGCAAGATCCGGGGGAAAAACTGTTTTTT.

CDR3 in DNA: TGTGCCAGCAGTGAAAGAGCAGGGGCAAATCAGCCCCAGCATTTT. It encodes CASSERAGANQPQHF. This chain joins TRBV2 and TRBJ1-5; tentatively, D is TRBD1 (6 bases). Trimming cost V 2 bases and J 4 bases, with 12 bases left between them. CDR1 is SNHLY and CDR2 is FYNNEI in the germline V gene. The CDR3 spans 15 residues.

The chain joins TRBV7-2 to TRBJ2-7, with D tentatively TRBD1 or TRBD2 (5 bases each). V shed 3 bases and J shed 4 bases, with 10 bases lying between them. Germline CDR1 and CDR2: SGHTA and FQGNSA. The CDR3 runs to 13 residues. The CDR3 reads CASSLGREYEQYF. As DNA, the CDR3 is TGTGCCAGCAGCTTGGGCAGGGAGTACGAGCAGTACTTC.

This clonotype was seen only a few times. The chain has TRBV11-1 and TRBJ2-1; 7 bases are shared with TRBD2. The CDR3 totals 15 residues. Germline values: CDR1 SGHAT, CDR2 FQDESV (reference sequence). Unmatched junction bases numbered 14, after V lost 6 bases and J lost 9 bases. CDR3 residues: CASRHRNGGRLEQFF. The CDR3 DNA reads TGTGCCAGCAGACATAGAAACGGGGGGAGACTTGAGCAGTTCTTC.